Given below is one TCR beta chain in context. The data are from a study of blood T cell repertoires in COVID-19. Across the study: Acute and convalescent COVID-19 specimens originated in the United States, Italy and Spain.

As originally analysed: Reference gene primers were amplified, and this amplification served to estimate nucleated cell counts. The table came from immunoSEQ multiplex PCR; TCRdb's copy has only in-frame clones and leaves some out. V, J and clone size reflect that table, while D and trimming were determined from the DNA. The table records 45,000 to 50,000 clones, 80% to 90% of them present only once. Trimming removed 2 bases at V and 2 bases at J, with 10 bases between. This CDR3 is built from 15 residues. CDR1 is SNHLY and CDR2 is FYNNEI in the germline V gene. This receptor was obtained from an elderly woman with COVID-19, enrolled during active disease. The rearrangement links TRBV2 to TRBJ1-5; unclear D gene. Sequenced material: peripheral blood. The CDR3 DNA follows: TGTGCCAGCAGTGAATTCGTCGGGGGCAATCAGCCCCAGCATTTT. As protein: CASSEFVGGNQPQHF.